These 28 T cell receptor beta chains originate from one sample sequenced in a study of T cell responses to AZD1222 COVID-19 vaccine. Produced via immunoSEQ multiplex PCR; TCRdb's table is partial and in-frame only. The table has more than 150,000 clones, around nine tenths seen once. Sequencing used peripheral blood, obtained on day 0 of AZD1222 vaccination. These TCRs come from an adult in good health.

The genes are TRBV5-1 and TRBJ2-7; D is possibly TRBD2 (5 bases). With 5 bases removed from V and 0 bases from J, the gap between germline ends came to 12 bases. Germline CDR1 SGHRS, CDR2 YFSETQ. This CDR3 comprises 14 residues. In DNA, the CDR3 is TGCGCCAGCAGAGCGGACGGTAGCTCCTACGAGCAGTACTTC. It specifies CASRADGSSYEQYF.

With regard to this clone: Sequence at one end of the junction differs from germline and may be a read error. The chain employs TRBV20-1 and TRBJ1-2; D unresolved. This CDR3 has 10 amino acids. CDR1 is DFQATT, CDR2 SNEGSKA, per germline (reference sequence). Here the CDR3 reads CSWGGYGYTF. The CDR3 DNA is TGTTCTTGGGGAGGCTATGGCTACACCTTC.

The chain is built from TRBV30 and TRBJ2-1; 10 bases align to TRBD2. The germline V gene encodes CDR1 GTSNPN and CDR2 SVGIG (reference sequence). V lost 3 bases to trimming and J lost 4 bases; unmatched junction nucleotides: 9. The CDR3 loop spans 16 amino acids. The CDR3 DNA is TGTGCCTGGAGCGGGGGGGTAGCGGGAGGTTACAATGAGCAGTTCTTC. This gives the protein CAWSGGVAGGYNEQFF.

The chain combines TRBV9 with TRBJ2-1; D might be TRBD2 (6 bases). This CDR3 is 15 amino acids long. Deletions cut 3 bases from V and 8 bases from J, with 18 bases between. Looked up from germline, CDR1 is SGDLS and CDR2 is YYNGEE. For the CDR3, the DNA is TGTGCCAGCAGCGGCCAAGCGGGCCCGGGGGATGAGCAGTTCTTC. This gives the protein CASSGQAGPGDEQFF.

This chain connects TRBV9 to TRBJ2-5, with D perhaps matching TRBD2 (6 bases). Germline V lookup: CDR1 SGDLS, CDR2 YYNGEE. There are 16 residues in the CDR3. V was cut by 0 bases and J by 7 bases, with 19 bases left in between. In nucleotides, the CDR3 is TGTGCCAGCAGCGTAGCGGGACTCGATACGAGGGGGACCCAGTACTTC. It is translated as CASSVAGLDTRGTQYF. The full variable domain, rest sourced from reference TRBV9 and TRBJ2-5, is DSGVTQTPKHLITATGQRVTLRCSPRSGDLSVYWYQQSLDQGLQFLIQYYNGEERAKGNILERFSAQQFPDLHSELNLSSLELGDSALYFCASSVAGLDTRGTQYFGPGTRLLVL.

The CDR3 nucleotides read TGTGCCAGCAGTTTATTGAATCAGCCCCAGCATTTT. It specifies CASSLLNQPQHF. The V and J genes are TRBV28 and TRBJ1-5; unclear D gene. Germline lookup yields CDR1 MDHEN and CDR2 SYDVKM. There are 12 residues in the CDR3. V lost 1 base and J lost 4, with 2 bases in between.

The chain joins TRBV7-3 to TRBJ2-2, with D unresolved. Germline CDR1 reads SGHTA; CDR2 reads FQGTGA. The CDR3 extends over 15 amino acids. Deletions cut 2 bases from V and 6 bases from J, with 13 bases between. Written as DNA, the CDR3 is TGTGCCAGCAGCTTAGCCGGACCCGCCCCCGGGGAGCTGTTTTTT. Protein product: CASSLAGPAPGELFF.

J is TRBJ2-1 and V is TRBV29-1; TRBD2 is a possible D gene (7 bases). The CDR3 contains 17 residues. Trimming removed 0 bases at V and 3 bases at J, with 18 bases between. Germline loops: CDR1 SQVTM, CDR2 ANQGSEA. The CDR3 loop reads CSVEDLVGGAGYNEQFF. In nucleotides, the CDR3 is TGCAGCGTTGAAGATCTGGTGGGGGGGGCCGGCTACAATGAGCAGTTCTTC.

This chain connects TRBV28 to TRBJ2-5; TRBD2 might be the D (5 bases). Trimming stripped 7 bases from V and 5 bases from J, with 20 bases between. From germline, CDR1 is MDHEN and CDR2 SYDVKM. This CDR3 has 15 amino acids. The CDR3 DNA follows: TGTGCCAGCACCAACCTACGGGGTTCTGGGGAGACCCAGTACTTC. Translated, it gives CASTNLRGSGETQYF.

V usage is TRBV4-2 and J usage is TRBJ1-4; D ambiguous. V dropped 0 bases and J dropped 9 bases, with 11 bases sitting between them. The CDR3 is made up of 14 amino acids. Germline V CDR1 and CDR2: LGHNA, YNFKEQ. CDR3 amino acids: CASSQDWGIKKLFF. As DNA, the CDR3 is TGTGCCAGCAGCCAAGATTGGGGTATTAAAAAACTGTTTTTT.

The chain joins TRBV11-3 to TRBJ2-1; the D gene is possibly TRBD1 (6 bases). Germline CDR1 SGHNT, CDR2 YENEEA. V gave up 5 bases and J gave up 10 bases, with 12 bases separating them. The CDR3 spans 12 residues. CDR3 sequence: CASSTGTTEQFF. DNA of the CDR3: TGTGCCAGCAGCACCGGGACAACCGAGCAGTTCTTC.

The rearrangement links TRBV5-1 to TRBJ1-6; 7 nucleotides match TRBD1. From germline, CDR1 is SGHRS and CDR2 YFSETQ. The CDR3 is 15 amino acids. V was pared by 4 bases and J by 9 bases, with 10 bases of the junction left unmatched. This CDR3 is CASSLIDREGSPLHF. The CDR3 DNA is TGCGCCAGCAGCCTTATCGACAGGGAGGGTTCACCCCTCCACTTT. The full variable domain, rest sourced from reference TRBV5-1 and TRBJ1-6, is KAGVTQTPRYLIKTRGQQVTLSCSPISGHRSVSWYQQTPGQGLQFLFEYFSETQRNKGNFPGRFSGRQFSNSRSEMNVSTLELGDSALYLCASSLIDREGSPLHFGNGTRLTVT.

In nucleotides, the CDR3 is TGTGCCAGTAGTTCCCAGCTGACAGTCCAAACGGAGACCCAGTACTTC. This encodes CASSSQLTVQTETQYF. V and J are TRBV19 and TRBJ2-5; D possibly corresponds to TRBD1 (5 bases). The CDR3 totals 16 residues. The germline V gene has CDR1 LNHDA and CDR2 SQIVND (reference sequence). Trimming left V 5 bases short and J 5 bases short, with 21 bases between.

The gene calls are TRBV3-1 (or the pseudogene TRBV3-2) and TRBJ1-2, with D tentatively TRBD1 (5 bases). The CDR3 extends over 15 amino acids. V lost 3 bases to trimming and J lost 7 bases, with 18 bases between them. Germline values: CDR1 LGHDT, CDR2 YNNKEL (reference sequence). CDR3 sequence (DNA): TGTGCCAGCAGCCAGGACCCACGGGGCCCTTTTGGCTACACCTTC. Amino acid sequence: CASSQDPRGPFGYTF.

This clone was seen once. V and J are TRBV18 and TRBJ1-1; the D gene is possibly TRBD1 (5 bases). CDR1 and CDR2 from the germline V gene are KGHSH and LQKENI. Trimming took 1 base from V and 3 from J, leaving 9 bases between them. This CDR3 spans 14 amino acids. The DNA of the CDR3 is TGTGCCAGCTCACCACAGGGGAGGGACACTGAAGCTTTCTTT. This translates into CASSPQGRDTEAFF.

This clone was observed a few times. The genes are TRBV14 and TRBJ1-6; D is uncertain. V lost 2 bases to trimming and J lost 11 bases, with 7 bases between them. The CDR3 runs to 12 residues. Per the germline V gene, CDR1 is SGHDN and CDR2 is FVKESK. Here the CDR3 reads CASSQSLPPLHF. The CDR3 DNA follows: TGTGCCAGCAGCCAAAGTTTACCACCCCTCCACTTT.

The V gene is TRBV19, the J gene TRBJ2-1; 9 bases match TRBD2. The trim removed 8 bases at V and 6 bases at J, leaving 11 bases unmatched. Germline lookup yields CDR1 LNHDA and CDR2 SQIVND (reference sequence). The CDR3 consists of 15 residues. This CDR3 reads CASEPLGGGANEQFF. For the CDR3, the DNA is TGTGCCAGTGAGCCCCTAGGCGGGGGGGCCAATGAGCAGTTCTTC.

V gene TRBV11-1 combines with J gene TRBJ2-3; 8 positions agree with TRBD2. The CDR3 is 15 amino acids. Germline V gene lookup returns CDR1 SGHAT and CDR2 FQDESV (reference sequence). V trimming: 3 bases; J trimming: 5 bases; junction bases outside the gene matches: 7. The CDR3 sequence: CASSLGLVGLDTQYF. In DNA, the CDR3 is TGTGCCAGCAGCTTGGGACTAGTGGGCTTAGATACGCAGTATTTT.

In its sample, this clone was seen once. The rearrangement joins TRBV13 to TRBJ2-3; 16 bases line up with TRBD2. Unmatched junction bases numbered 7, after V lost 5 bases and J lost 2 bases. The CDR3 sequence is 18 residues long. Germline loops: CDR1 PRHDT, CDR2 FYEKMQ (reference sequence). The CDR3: CASSGGTSGRDNTDTQYF. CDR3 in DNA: TGTGCCAGCAGCGGAGGGACTAGCGGGAGGGATAACACAGATACGCAGTATTTT.

CDR3 residues: CASSPAGQGGEKLFF. The CDR3 nucleotides are TGCGCCAGCAGCCCCGCGGGACAGGGGGGTGAAAAACTGTTTTTT. The chain carries TRBV5-1 and TRBJ1-4; the match to TRBD1 covers 11 bases. Trimming cost V 4 bases and J 7 bases; bases outside gene matches: 6. Germline CDR1 is SGHRS and CDR2 is YFSETQ. The CDR3 runs to 15 residues.

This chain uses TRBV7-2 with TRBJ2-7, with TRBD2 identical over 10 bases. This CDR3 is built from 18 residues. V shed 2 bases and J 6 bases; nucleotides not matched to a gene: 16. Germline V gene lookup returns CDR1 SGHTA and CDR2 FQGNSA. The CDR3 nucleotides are TGTGCCAGCAGCTTACAAGGAGCAGCGGGGGGGCCTCGCCCCGAGCAGTACTTC. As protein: CASSLQGAAGGPRPEQYF.

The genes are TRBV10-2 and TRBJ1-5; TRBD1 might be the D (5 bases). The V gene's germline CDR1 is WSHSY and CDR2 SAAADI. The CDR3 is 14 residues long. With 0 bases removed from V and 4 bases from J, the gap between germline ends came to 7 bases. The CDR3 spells CASSESGGNQPQHF. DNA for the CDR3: TGCGCCAGCAGTGAGTCTGGGGGGAATCAGCCCCAGCATTTT.

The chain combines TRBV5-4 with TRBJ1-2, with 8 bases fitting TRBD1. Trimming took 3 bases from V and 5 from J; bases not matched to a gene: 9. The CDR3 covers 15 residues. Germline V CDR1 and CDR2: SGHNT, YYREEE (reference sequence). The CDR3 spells CASSSWDRQIYGYTF. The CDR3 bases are TGTGCCAGCAGCTCCTGGGACAGGCAGATTTATGGCTACACCTTC.

CDR3 amino acids: CASSRTDNEQFF. The CDR3 DNA is TGTGCCAGCAGCAGGACCGACAATGAGCAGTTCTTC. The genes are TRBV4-2 and TRBJ2-1; D not resolved. This CDR3 spans 12 amino acids. V lost 5 bases and J lost 5, with 7 bases in between. Germline V lookup: CDR1 LGHNA, CDR2 YNFKEQ.

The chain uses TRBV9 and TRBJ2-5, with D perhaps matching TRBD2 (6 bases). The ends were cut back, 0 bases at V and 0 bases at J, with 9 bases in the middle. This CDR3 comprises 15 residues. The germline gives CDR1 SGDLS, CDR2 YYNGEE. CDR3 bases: TGTGCCAGCAGCGTAGGGGCGGGGAACCAAGAGACCCAGTACTTC. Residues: CASSVGAGNQETQYF.

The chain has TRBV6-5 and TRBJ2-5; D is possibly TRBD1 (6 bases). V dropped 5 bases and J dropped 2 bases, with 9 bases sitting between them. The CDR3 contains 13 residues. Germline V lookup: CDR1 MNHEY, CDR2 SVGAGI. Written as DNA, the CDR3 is TGTGCCAGCAGTCTAGGGGGACAAGAGACCCAGTACTTC. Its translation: CASSLGGQETQYF.

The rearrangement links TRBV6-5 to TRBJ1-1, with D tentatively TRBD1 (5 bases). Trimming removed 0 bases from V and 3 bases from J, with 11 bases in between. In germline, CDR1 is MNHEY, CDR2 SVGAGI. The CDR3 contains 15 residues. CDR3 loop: CASSYSAGTHTEAFF. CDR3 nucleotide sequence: TGTGCCAGCAGTTACTCCGCCGGGACGCACACTGAAGCTTTCTTT.

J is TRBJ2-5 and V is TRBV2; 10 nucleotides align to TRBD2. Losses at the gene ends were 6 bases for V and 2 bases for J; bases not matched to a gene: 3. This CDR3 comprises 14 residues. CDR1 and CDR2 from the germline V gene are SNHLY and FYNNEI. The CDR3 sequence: CASRRTSGQETQYF. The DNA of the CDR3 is TGTGCCAGCAGGCGGACTAGCGGACAAGAGACCCAGTACTTC.